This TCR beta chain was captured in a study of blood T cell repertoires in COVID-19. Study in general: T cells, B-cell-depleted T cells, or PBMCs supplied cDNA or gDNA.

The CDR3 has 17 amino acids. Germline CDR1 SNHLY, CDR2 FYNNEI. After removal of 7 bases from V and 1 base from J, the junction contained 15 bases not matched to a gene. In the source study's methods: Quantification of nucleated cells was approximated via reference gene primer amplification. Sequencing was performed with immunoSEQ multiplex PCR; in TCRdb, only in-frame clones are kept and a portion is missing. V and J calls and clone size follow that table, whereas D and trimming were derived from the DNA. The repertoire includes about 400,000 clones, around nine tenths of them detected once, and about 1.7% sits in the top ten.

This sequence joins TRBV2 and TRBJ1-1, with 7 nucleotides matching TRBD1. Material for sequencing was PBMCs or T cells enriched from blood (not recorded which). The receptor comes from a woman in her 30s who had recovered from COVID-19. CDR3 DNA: TGTGCCAGCAACTTTGGGACGGACAGGTCCTCGAACACTGAAGCTTTCTTT. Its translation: CASNFGTDRSSNTEAFF.